One sample yielded the 20 T cell receptor beta chains listed below, sequenced in a study of T cell responses to AZD1222 COVID-19 vaccine. Libraries were prepared by immunoSEQ multiplex PCR; TCRdb keeps only in-frame clonotypes and omits some of them. The sample contains some 130,000 clones, just over 90% of which appear only once. The source was peripheral blood, collected on day 0 of AZD1222 vaccination. These receptors came from an adult in good health.

This chain links TRBV7-2 with TRBJ1-1; D gene ambiguous. In germline, CDR1 is SGHTA, CDR2 FQGNSA. This CDR3 has 13 amino acids. The V gene lost 2 bases and the J gene lost 3 bases, with 7 bases spanning the gap. CDR3 nucleotides: TGTGCCAGCAGCTTAAGTTTGGACACTGAAGCTTTCTTT. The encoded protein is CASSLSLDTEAFF.

The chain couples TRBV30 to TRBJ2-5; D may be TRBD2 (5 bases). This CDR3 contains 13 residues. From germline, CDR1 is GTSNPN and CDR2 SVGIG (reference sequence). Between the trimmed V and J ends, which lost 5 bases and 2 bases, there was a span of 12 bases. CDR3 region: CAWARGFQETQYF. CDR3 nucleotide sequence: TGTGCCTGGGCCCGGGGATTTCAAGAGACCCAGTACTTC.

This chain links TRBV7-9 with TRBJ2-5; no clear D. V gave up 2 bases and J gave up 6 bases, with 7 bases separating them. Germline assignment: CDR1 SEHNR and CDR2 FQNEAQ (reference sequence). The CDR3 has 12 residues. The CDR3 DNA is TGTGCCAGCAGCTTATTGGGGAAGACCCAGTACTTC. It encodes CASSLLGKTQYF.

V usage is TRBV5-6 and J usage is TRBJ2-7; D is perhaps TRBD1 (6 bases). Germline CDR1 SGHDT, CDR2 YYEEEE. The CDR3 sequence is 14 residues long. Trimming left V 7 bases short and J 0 bases short, with 14 bases between. This CDR3 is CASYSGQSSYEQYF. In DNA, the CDR3 is TGTGCCAGCTACTCCGGACAGTCCTCCTACGAGCAGTACTTC.

The rearrangement joins TRBV4-3 to TRBJ1-3, with unresolved D. The CDR3 covers 16 residues. CDR1 and CDR2 from the germline V gene are LGHNA and YSLEER. V dropped 0 bases and J dropped 0 bases, with 9 bases sitting between them. The CDR3 loop is CASSQDGGNSGNTIYF. The DNA of the CDR3 is TGCGCCAGCAGCCAAGATGGCGGAAACTCTGGAAACACCATATATTTT.

The V call is TRBV7-8, the J call TRBJ2-7, with D unresolved. The CDR3 spans 14 residues. CDR1 is SGHVS, CDR2 FQNEAQ, per germline. The V and J ends lost 0 bases and 4 bases respectively, with 10 bases between them. The CDR3 is CASSLAEVKYEQYF. In DNA, the CDR3 is TGTGCCAGCAGCTTAGCGGAAGTTAAGTACGAGCAGTACTTC.

This sequence joins TRBV6-6 and TRBJ1-4; tentatively, D is TRBD1 (6 bases). The CDR3 covers 16 residues. Trimming left V 4 bases short and J 2 bases short, with 14 bases between. Germline loops: CDR1 MNHNY, CDR2 SVGAGI (reference sequence). As DNA, the CDR3 is TGTGCCAGCAGTTCCCCGGGGGGCGGCACTAATGAAAAACTGTTTTTT. It encodes CASSSPGGGTNEKLFF.

J is TRBJ1-3 and V is TRBV24-1, with a weak D call TRBD1 (6 bases). V gave up 6 bases and J gave up 0 bases, with 8 bases separating them. CDR1 is KGHDR and CDR2 is SFDVKD in the germline V gene. This CDR3 contains 14 residues. This CDR3 reads CATSPGDSGNTIYF. The CDR3 bases are TGTGCCACCAGTCCAGGGGACTCTGGAAACACCATATATTTT.

The chain is built from TRBV5-5 and TRBJ2-7; 10 nucleotides align to TRBD1. J gave up 5 bases and V 3 bases, and 8 bases lay outside the gene matches. Germline CDR1 reads SGHKS; CDR2 reads YYEKEE (reference sequence). The CDR3 runs to 15 residues. The CDR3 DNA reads as TGTGCCAGCAGCTCACGGGACAGGGGTATCCACGAGCAGTACTTC. It codes for CASSSRDRGIHEQYF.

The rearrangement uses TRBV28 and TRBJ1-2; 9 positions agree with TRBD1. This CDR3 region has 15 residues. Germline lookup yields CDR1 MDHEN and CDR2 SYDVKM. Unmatched junction bases numbered 8, after V lost 5 bases and J lost 4 bases. CDR3 region: CASSPTGTGPYGYTF. CDR3 coding DNA: TGTGCCAGCAGTCCCACCGGGACAGGGCCCTATGGCTACACCTTC.

V is TRBV18 and J is TRBJ2-5; 7 bases line up with TRBD1. This CDR3 is built from 15 residues. V trimming: 8 bases; J trimming: 2 bases; junction bases outside the gene matches: 11. The germline gives CDR1 KGHSH, CDR2 LQKENI. In DNA form, the CDR3 reads TGTGCCAGCCACAACCAGGGGGAACCACAAGAGACCCAGTACTTC. This translates into CASHNQGEPQETQYF. The full variable domain, completed using reference TRBV18 and TRBJ2-5, is NAGVMQNPRHLVRRRGQEARLRCSPMKGHSHVYWYRQLPEEGLKFMVYLQKENIIDESGMPKERFSAEFPKEGPSILRIQQVVRGDSAAYFCASHNQGEPQETQYFGPGTRLLVL.

The V and J genes are TRBV6-5 and TRBJ2-5, with D possibly matching TRBD2 (7 bases). The germline V gene encodes CDR1 MNHEY and CDR2 SVGAGI. The V and J ends lost 4 bases and 5 bases respectively, with 17 bases between them. The CDR3 runs to 15 residues. CDR3 DNA: TGTGCCAGCAGTTCCCCGGGGAGGGGGGTGGAGACCCAGTACTTC. Translated, it gives CASSSPGRGVETQYF.

This rearrangement joins TRBV6-5 to TRBJ1-1, with D perhaps TRBD1 (6 bases). Trimming took 2 bases from V and 1 from J, leaving 11 bases between them. Per the germline V gene, CDR1 is MNHEY and CDR2 is SVGAGI. There are 15 residues in the CDR3. CDR3 sequence: CASSYAGGANTEAFF. The CDR3 bases are TGTGCCAGCAGTTACGCCGGGGGGGCGAACACTGAAGCTTTCTTT.

V is TRBV6-5 and J is TRBJ1-4, with D possibly TRBD1 on 5 matching bases. Germline assignment: CDR1 MNHEY and CDR2 SVGAGI. CDR3 length: 16 amino acids. V was trimmed by 0 bases and J by 4 bases, leaving 12 bases between them. CDR3 sequence (DNA): TGTGCCAGCAGTTACTCCGGGGGTGGGTTTAATGAAAAACTGTTTTTT. Its protein is CASSYSGGGFNEKLFF.

The V and J genes are TRBV4-1 and TRBJ1-2; D unresolved. The CDR3 totals 19 residues. V lost 0 bases and J lost 7, with 27 bases in between. Germline CDR1 reads MGHRA; CDR2 reads YSYEKL. The CDR3 loop is CASSQDRAGWRSWASGYTF. Here the CDR3 DNA reads TGCGCCAGCAGCCAAGATCGGGCAGGCTGGCGCTCTTGGGCCAGTGGCTACACCTTC.

This chain links TRBV27 with TRBJ1-1; D may be TRBD1 (6 bases). V was trimmed by 5 bases and J by 4 bases, leaving 26 bases between them. Germline loops: CDR1 MNHEY, CDR2 SMNVEV (reference sequence). The CDR3 contains 18 residues. The CDR3 nucleotides are TGTGCCAGCAGTCCCTACCCTACGACAGGCCGATGGTTCACTGAAGCTTTCTTT. Encoded protein: CASSPYPTTGRWFTEAFF.

The chain has TRBV19 and TRBJ1-6; TRBD1 is a possible D gene (5 bases). Germline CDR1 and CDR2: LNHDA and SQIVND (reference sequence). V gave up 8 bases and J gave up 5 bases, with 13 bases separating them. The CDR3 runs 14 residues. The CDR3 DNA reads as TGTGCCAGTCGAAGAGACAGAGATAATTCACCCCTCCACTTT. This encodes CASRRDRDNSPLHF.

This rearrangement joins TRBV7-3 to TRBJ2-2; D unresolved. The ends were cut back, 2 bases at V and 11 bases at J, with 12 bases in the middle. Per the germline V gene, CDR1 is SGHTA and CDR2 is FQGTGA. The length of the CDR3 is 13 residues. This CDR3 reads CASSLAHTSELFF. The CDR3 DNA sequence: TGTGCCAGCAGCTTAGCGCATACGTCCGAGCTGTTTTTT.

This clone was observed a few times. The chain's CDR3 is CAISDPTARAGSPGNTIYF. CDR3 bases: TGTGCCATCAGTGACCCCACCGCGAGGGCGGGCTCGCCTGGAAACACCATATATTTT. The chain uses TRBV10-3 and TRBJ1-3, with D uncertain. This CDR3 region has 19 residues. CDR1 and CDR2 (germline): ENHRY, SYGVKD. Between the trimmed V and J ends, which lost 3 bases and 2 bases, there was a span of 23 bases.

The chain uses TRBV7-2 and TRBJ2-5; TRBD2 matches 7 bases. The length of the CDR3 is 15 residues. After removal of 4 bases from V and 5 bases from J, the junction contained 10 bases not matched to a gene. Germline V CDR1 and CDR2: SGHTA, FQGNSA. The CDR3 sequence: CASSSALGGGETQYF. CDR3 bases: TGTGCCAGCAGCTCGGCCCTGGGGGGAGGGGAGACCCAGTACTTC.